Following are 8 T cell receptor beta chains from one sample sequenced in a study of graft-versus-host responses after intestinal transplantation. TCRdb's copy holds only in-frame clones and misses some; the assay was immunoSEQ multiplex PCR. The sample consists of around 87,000 clones, 85% to 95% of them appearing once. No antigens are known for them. The source material was unstimulated CD8+ T cells sorted from spleen or lymph node cells, sampled before transplant. These receptors were taken from a human donor who was the organ donor for an intestinal transplant.

The chain uses TRBV20-1 and TRBJ1-2, with a tentative D call TRBD1 (6 bases). The CDR3 runs to 11 residues. CDR1 and CDR2 (germline): DFQATT, SNEGSKA (reference sequence). Deletions cut 3 bases from V and 9 bases from J, with 11 bases between. Here the CDR3 DNA reads TGCAGTGCTAGTAACAGGGAGCGCTACACCTTC. It is translated as CSASNRERYTF.

The CDR3 bases are TGCGCCAGCAGCCAAGAAGTACACGGGGAGCTGTTTTTT. This sequence encodes CASSQEVHGELFF. This chain joins TRBV4-1 and TRBJ2-2; D not resolved. CDR3 length: 13 amino acids. The germline gives CDR1 MGHRA, CDR2 YSYEKL. The V end was cut by 0 bases, the J end by 7 bases, with 6 bases between.

The J gene is TRBJ1-6, the V gene TRBV28; D is undetermined. Trimming left V 1 base short and J 7 bases short, with 8 bases between. In germline, CDR1 is MDHEN, CDR2 SYDVKM. The CDR3 length is 14 residues. The CDR3, as DNA: TGTGCCAGCAGTTTATACAGCCTAAATTCACCCCTCCACTTT. It specifies CASSLYSLNSPLHF.

V and J are TRBV7-2 and TRBJ1-1, with D perhaps TRBD1 (5 bases). The CDR3 covers 16 residues. V lost 3 bases, J lost 3 bases, and 17 bases lay in between. Germline V CDR1 and CDR2: SGHTA, FQGNSA. This CDR3 is CASSFIIGAVDTEAFF. The CDR3 nucleotides are TGTGCCAGCAGCTTTATTATAGGGGCGGTGGACACTGAAGCTTTCTTT.

The gene calls are TRBV5-5 and TRBJ2-2; D gene ambiguous. CDR3 size: 15 residues. Germline V lookup: CDR1 SGHKS, CDR2 YYEKEE (reference sequence). With 4 bases removed from V and 5 bases from J, the gap between germline ends came to 15 bases. The CDR3, as DNA: TGTGCCAGCAGCCCACTTTTGCACCGTACCGGGGAGCTGTTTTTT. Its protein is CASSPLLHRTGELFF.

This clone appeared a single time. The rearrangement links TRBV7-3 to TRBJ2-2; possible D gene TRBD1, 5 bases. The CDR3 is 13 residues long. Deletions cut 5 bases from V and 10 bases from J, with 14 bases between. Germline assignment: CDR1 SGHTA and CDR2 FQGTGA. CDR3 nucleotide sequence: TGTGCCAGCAGCAACCGACAGCCCCAGGAGCTGTTTTTT. This sequence encodes CASSNRQPQELFF.

CDR3 in amino acids: CACPGQGAEQYF. CDR3 nucleotides: TGTGCCTGCCCGGGACAGGGAGCCGAGCAGTACTTC. This chain links TRBV30 with TRBJ2-7; 9 bases map to TRBD1. Germline lookup yields CDR1 GTSNPN and CDR2 SVGIG (reference sequence). V was pared by 6 bases and J by 6 bases, with 6 bases of the junction left unmatched. CDR3 length: 12 residues.

The rearrangement links TRBV9 to TRBJ2-1; 11 nucleotides align to TRBD2. The CDR3 has 15 residues. Germline assignment: CDR1 SGDLS and CDR2 YYNGEE. After removal of 4 bases from V and 8 bases from J, the junction contained 8 bases not matched to a gene. The CDR3 region is CASSLGTSGGDEQFF. CDR3 bases: TGTGCCAGCAGCCTGGGAACTAGCGGGGGAGATGAGCAGTTCTTC.